The clone carrying this T cell receptor (beta chain) was seen a few times. Its antigen is undetermined. TCRalpha and TCRbeta libraries used 5'RACE with constant-segment primers and UMIs. From the 5' RACE reads, TCRdb called clonotypes with MiXCR, one entry per CDR3 protein. The sample yields approximately 450,000 distinct CDR3 sequences, 15% to 20% seen once. The CDR3 runs 14 residues. The germline V gene encodes CDR1 SGHTA and CDR2 FQGNSA. Trimming at V came to 8 bases and at J to 5 bases, leaving 9 bases not matched to a gene. The data originate from a study of T-cell memory formation after mild COVID-19. Study-wide background: Largely donor-specific sequence clusters came from two donors.

Study-level results: CD4+ clones that contracted lay mainly in CM and EM; CD8+ ones lay in EMRA. Pre-infection memory harbored some responding clones, suggesting cross-reactive memory joined.

Sequenced material: PBMCs or a T cell subset sorted from them (not recorded which). The J gene is TRBJ2-5, the V gene TRBV7-2; 9 nucleotides match TRBD1. This receptor was obtained from an adult woman who had mild COVID-19 (a few samples of this study predate the infection). Cell type and time point are not known. This CDR3 reads CASSRTGDRETQYF. The CDR3 DNA is TGTGCCAGCTCCCGGACAGGGGACCGGGAGACCCAGTACTTC.